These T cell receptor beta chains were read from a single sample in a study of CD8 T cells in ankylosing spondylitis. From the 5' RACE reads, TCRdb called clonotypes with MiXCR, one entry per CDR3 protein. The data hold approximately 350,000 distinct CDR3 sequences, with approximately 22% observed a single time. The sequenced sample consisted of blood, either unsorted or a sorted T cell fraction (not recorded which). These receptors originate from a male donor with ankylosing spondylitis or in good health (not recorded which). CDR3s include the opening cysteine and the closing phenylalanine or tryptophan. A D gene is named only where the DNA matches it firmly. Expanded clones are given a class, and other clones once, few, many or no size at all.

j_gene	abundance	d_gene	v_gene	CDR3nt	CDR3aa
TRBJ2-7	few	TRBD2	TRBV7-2	TGTGCCAGCAGCTTAGAGGAGGGACTAGCGGACGAGCAGTACTTC	CASSLEEGLADEQYF
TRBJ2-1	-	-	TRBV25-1	TGTGCCAGCAGTGAGTGGAATGAGCAGTTCTTC	CASSEWNEQFF
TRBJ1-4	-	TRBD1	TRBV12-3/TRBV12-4	TGTGCCAGCAGCCCCTTGGGCAGGGGGCTTGTTAATGAAAAACTGTTTTTT	CASSPLGRGLVNEKLFF
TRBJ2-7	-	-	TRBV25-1	TGTGCCAGCAGTGACAACAGGGTCAGGCAACCCTACGAGCAGTACTTC	CASSDNRVRQPYEQYF
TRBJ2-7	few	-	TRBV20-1	TGCAGTGCTAGAGCCCGGTCGGCGGCCACCTACGAGCAGTACTTC	CSARARSAATYEQYF
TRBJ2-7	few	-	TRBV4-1	TGCGCCAGCAGCCTGCGGGACAGTGACTACGAGCAGTACTTC	CASSLRDSDYEQYF
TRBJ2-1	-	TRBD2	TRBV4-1	TGCGCCAGCAGCCAACCGGGACTAGCTTGGGAGCAGTTCTTC	CASSQPGLAWEQFF
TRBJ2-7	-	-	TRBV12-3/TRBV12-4	TGTGCCAGCAGTTTTGATTGGAGCGTGGCGGTGTACGAGCAGTACTTC	CASSFDWSVAVYEQYF
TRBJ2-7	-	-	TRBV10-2	TGCGCCAGCATGGGAGAGGTCTCCTACGAGCAGTACTTC	CASMGEVSYEQYF
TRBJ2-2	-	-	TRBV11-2	TGTGCCAGCAACTCGGAGTTGGACTTGATTAGAACCGGGGAGCTGTTTTTT	CASNSELDLIRTGELFF
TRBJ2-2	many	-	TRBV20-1	TGCAGTGCTAGAGTTGAGGGGACGAACACCGGGGAGCTGTTTTTT	CSARVEGTNTGELFF
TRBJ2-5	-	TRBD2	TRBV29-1	TGCAGCGCCTCGGGACTAGCGGGGGGGATTTATGGCGAGACCCAGTACTTC	CSASGLAGGIYGETQYF
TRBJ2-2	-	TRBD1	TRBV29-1	TGCAGCGTTGCCGTTTCAGGGACAGGGAGGACCGGGGAGCTGTTTTTT	CSVAVSGTGRTGELFF
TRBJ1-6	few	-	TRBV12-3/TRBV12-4	TGTGCCAGCAGCCCGGGACCCGCGTCACCCCTCCACTTT	CASSPGPASPLHF
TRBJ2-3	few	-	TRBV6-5	TGTGCCAGCAGTTACTCGTCGGGACCCCGCACAGATACGCAGTATTTT	CASSYSSGPRTDTQYF
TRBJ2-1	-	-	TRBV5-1	TGCGCCAGCAGCTTAAGGTTTCGGACAGTTACCTACAATGAGCAGTTCTTC	CASSLRFRTVTYNEQFF
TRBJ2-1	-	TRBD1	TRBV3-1	TGTGCCAGCAGCCCTGTAGGACAGGGTGGGAATGAGCAGTTCTTC	CASSPVGQGGNEQFF
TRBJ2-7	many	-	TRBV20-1	TGCAGTGCTAGAGTTGACTACGAGCAGTACTTC	CSARVDYEQYF
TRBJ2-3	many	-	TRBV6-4	TGTGCCAGCAGTGAGGGCGGGGGCCCCACAGATACGCAGTATTTT	CASSEGGGPTDTQYF
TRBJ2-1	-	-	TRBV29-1	TGCAGCGTTGAAGATCCGGCAGGCCCTACCTACAATGAGCAGTTCTTC	CSVEDPAGPTYNEQFF
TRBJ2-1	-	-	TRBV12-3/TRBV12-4	TGTGCCAGCACCCTTTCCGGGAGCCGCAATGAGCAGTTCTTC	CASTLSGSRNEQFF
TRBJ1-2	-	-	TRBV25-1	TGTGCCAGCAGCCCAATACCAGAGTCGAACTATGGCTACACCTTC	CASSPIPESNYGYTF
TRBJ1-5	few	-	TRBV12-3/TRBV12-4	TGTGCCAGCAGTTCCGGGCCAGGCCAGCCCCAGCATTTT	CASSSGPGQPQHF
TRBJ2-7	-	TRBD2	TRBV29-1	TGCAGCGTCGACAGCGGGGGGGGAGAGCAGTACTTC	CSVDSGGGEQYF
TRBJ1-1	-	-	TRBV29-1	TGCAGCGCTCCGGGCGGGGAGGGTTCAAACACTGAAGCTTTCTTT	CSAPGGEGSNTEAFF
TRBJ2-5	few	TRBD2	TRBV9	TGTGCCAGCAGCGCCCGGACTAGCGGGGAAGAGACCCAGTACTTC	CASSARTSGEETQYF
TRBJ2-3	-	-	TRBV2	TGTGCCAGCAGTGACCCGGACTATGGCAGCACAGATACGCAGTATTTT	CASSDPDYGSTDTQYF
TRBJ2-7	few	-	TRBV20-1	TGCAGTGCTAGGGCCAGGGAGAACTCCTACGAGCAGTACTTC	CSARARENSYEQYF
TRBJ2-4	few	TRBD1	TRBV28	TGTGCCAGCAGTTTCCAGGGGGCGAAAAACATTCAGTACTTC	CASSFQGAKNIQYF
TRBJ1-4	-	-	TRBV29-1	TGCAGCGTTGAACGACAGGCTAATGAAAAACTGTTTTTT	CSVERQANEKLFF
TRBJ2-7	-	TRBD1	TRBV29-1	TGCAGCGTTGCCGGCCAGGGGGCCAGAACCTACGAGCAGTACTTC	CSVAGQGARTYEQYF
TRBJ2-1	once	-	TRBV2	TGTGCCAGCAGCCCCCCCGACTCCTACAATGAGCAGTTCTTC	CASSPPDSYNEQFF
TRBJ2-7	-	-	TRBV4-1	TGCGCCAGCAGCCAAGTTACAGACTACGAGCAGTACTTC	CASSQVTDYEQYF
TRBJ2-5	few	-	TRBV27	TGTGCCAGCTTTGGAGGGGGAGAGACCCAGTACTTC	CASFGGGETQYF
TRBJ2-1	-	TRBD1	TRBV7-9	TGTGCCAGCAGCTTAGCGGGGACAGGGGCATCCTACAATGAGCAGTTCTTC	CASSLAGTGASYNEQFF
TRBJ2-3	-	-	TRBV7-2	TGTGCCAGCAGCTTAGGGTGGCTCACAGATACGCAGTATTTT	CASSLGWLTDTQYF
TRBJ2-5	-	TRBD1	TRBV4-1	TGCGCCAGCAGCCAACCAACAGGGGTCGGAGAGACCCAGTACTTC	CASSQPTGVGETQYF
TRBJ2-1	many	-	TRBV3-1	TGTGCCAGCAGGGACCCTTACAATGAGCAGTTCTTC	CASRDPYNEQFF
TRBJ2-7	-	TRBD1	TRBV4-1	TGCGCCAGCAGCCAAGATTCTCAGGGGGCGAGCTCCTACGAGCAGTACTTC	CASSQDSQGASSYEQYF
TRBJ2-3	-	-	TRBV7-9	TGTGCCAGCAGCGCCGTGGGCAGGGATTCAGATACGCAGTATTTT	CASSAVGRDSDTQYF
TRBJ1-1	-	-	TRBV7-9	TGTGCCAGCAGGCCTCCGCTCCGGGCTACCAACACTGAAGCTTTCTTT	CASRPPLRATNTEAFF
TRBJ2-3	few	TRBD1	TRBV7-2	TGTGCCAGCAGCTCGGAGCAGGGGGTAAATACGCAGTATTTT	CASSSEQGVNTQYF
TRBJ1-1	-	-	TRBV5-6	TGTGCCAGCAGCCACGGGGGGTACACTGAAGCTTTCTTT	CASSHGGYTEAFF
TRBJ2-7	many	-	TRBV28	TGTGCCAGCAGTTTATTGAGGGGATACGAGCAGTACTTC	CASSLLRGYEQYF
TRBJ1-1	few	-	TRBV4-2	TGTGCCAGCAGCCAACGGCAGATGAACACTGAAGCTTTCTTT	CASSQRQMNTEAFF
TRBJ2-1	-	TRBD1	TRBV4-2	TGTGCCAGCAGCCAAGTGACAGGGGGGTCCTACAATGAGCAGTTCTTC	CASSQVTGGSYNEQFF
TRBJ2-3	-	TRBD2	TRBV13	TGTGCCAGCAGCCTAAGACTAGCGGGGGACTTACTTACTAGCACAGATACGCAGTATTTT	CASSLRLAGDLLTSTDTQYF
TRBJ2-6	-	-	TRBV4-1	TGCGCCAGCAGCCAAGTCCGCTACTACTCTGGGGCCAACGTCCTGACTTTC	CASSQVRYYSGANVLTF
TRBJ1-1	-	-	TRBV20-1	TGCAGTGCTAGAGATGAATTGGACACTAGAAACACTGAAGCTTTCTTT	CSARDELDTRNTEAFF
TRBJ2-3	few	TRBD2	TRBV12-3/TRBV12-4	TGTGCCAGCAGTAGCGGGGGGGCTTATACGCAGTATTTT	CASSSGGAYTQYF
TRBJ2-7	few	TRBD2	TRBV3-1	TGTGCCAGCAGCCAAAAGCGGGGAATCTACGAGCAGTACTTC	CASSQKRGIYEQYF
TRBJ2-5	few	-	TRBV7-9	TGTGCCAGCAGCCCCCTAACGGCTCGGGAGACCCAGTACTTC	CASSPLTARETQYF
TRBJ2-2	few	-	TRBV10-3	TGTGCCATAAGATGGACTAACACCGGGGAGCTGTTTTTT	CAIRWTNTGELFF